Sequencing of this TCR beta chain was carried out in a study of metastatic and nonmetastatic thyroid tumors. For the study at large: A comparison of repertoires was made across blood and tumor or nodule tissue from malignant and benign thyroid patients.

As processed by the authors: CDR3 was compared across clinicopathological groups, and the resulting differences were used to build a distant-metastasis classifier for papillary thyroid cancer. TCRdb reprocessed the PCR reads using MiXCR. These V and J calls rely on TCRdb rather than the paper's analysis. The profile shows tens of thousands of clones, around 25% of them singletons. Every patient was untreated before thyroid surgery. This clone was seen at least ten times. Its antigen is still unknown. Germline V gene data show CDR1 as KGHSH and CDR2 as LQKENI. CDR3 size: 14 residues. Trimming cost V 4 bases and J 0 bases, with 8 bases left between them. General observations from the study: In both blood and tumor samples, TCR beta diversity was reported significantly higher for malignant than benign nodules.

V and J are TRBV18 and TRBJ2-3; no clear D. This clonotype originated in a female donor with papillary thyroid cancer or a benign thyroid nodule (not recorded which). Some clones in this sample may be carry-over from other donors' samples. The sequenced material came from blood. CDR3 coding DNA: TGTGCCAGCTCACGAGGACGGAGCACAGATACGCAGTATTTT. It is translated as CASSRGRSTDTQYF. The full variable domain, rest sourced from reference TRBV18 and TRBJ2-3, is NAGVMQNPRHLVRRRGQEARLRCSPMKGHSHVYWYRQLPEEGLKFMVYLQKENIIDESGMPKERFSAEFPKEGPSILRIQQVVRGDSAAYFCASSRGRSTDTQYFGPGTRLTVL.